The sequence of this T cell receptor beta chain was determined in a study of blood T cell repertoires in COVID-19. Study information: Sample material is recorded as cDNA or gDNA derived from T cells, B-cell-depleted T cells, or PBMCs.

Germline CDR1 is MNHNY and CDR2 is SVGAGI (reference sequence). V was pared by 7 bases and J by 5 bases, with 6 bases of the junction left unmatched. This CDR3 region has 13 residues. This clone has only a few counts. In the original analysis: It was from reference gene primer amplification that nucleated cell counts were estimated. Sequencing used immunoSEQ multiplex PCR; TCRdb keeps in-frame clones, though not all of them. V and J calls and clone size come straight from that table; D and trimming were deduced from the DNA. The sample contains about 260,000 clones, around 86% of which appear only once.

The gene calls are TRBV6-6 and TRBJ2-7; 9 nucleotides align to TRBD1. Sequencing used peripheral blood. The source of this sequence is a woman aged 60-75 years with COVID-19, enrolled during active disease. This chain's CDR3 is CASTQTGGNEQYF. CDR3 DNA sequence: TGTGCCAGCACCCAGACAGGGGGAAACGAGCAGTACTTC.